Below are 31 T cell receptor beta chains sequenced from a single sample in a study of blood T cells in healthy people across ages. PCR was performed a second time for about 7 to 12 cycles using a sample-barcoded 5' primer and a J-beta primer mix. TCRdb independently ran MiXCR on the 5' RACE reads; one entry per CDR3 protein. The data contain roughly 900,000 distinct CDR3 sequences, around 30% of them seen just once; the ten biggest clones take up roughly 17%. Sequencing was performed on blood. The source is a woman aged 80 or over in good health.

This clonotype showed up just once. The junction shows a germline mismatch at one end, possibly a read error. V is TRBV7-2 and J is TRBJ2-3; the D gene is possibly TRBD1 (6 bases). The CDR3 consists of 15 residues. Per the germline V gene, CDR1 is SGHTA and CDR2 is FQGNSA. This CDR3 is CPSSPQGYSTDTQYF. The CDR3 nucleotides read TGTCCCAGCAGTCCGCAGGGGTACTCCACAGATACGCAGTATTTT.

This clonotype was found a few times. This chain links TRBV6-2 or TRBV6-3 with TRBJ1-1; tentative D call: TRBD1 (5 bases). V shed 7 bases and J shed 4 bases, with 16 bases lying between them. The V gene's germline CDR1 is MNHEY and CDR2 SVGEGT. The CDR3 length is 14 residues. The chain's CDR3 is CASINAGLGTEAFF. CDR3 in DNA: TGTGCCAGCATCAACGCGGGACTTGGCACTGAAGCTTTCTTT.

In this sample, this clonotype turned up many times. The chain recombines TRBV5-6 with TRBJ2-1; 8 bases are shared with TRBD1. V lost 9 bases, J lost 4 bases, and 9 bases stayed unmatched. Germline CDR1 SGHDT, CDR2 YYEEEE. The CDR3 covers 14 residues. CDR3 DNA sequence: TGTGCCAACAGGGGGACAGACCCTTACAATGAGCAGTTCTTC. It encodes CANRGTDPYNEQFF.

This clonotype was found many times. V and J are TRBV27 and TRBJ2-1, with 15 positions matching TRBD2. Germline CDR1 and CDR2: MNHEY and SMNVEV (reference sequence). There are 16 residues in the CDR3. Unmatched junction bases numbered 8, after V lost 5 bases and J lost 9 bases. CDR3: CASSQRTSGGAVEQFF. As DNA, the CDR3 is TGTGCCAGCAGTCAGCGGACTAGCGGGGGGGCCGTTGAGCAGTTCTTC.

This clonotype was observed at least ten times. V is TRBV20-1 and J is TRBJ2-7; D perhaps matches TRBD1 (5 bases). V gave up 6 bases and J gave up 1 base, with 10 bases separating them. Germline V gene sequence: CDR1 DFQATT, CDR2 SNEGSKA (reference sequence). There are 12 residues in the CDR3. CDR3 protein: CSAPDTSYEQYF. DNA for the CDR3: TGCAGTGCCCCGGACACATCCTACGAGCAGTACTTC.

In its sample, this clonotype was seen many times. The rearrangement links TRBV3-1 to TRBJ2-3; D unclear. Germline V gives CDR1 LGHDT, CDR2 YNNKEL (reference sequence). V was shortened by 6 bases and J by 0 bases, with 10 bases between the two germline ends. The CDR3 loop spans 14 amino acids. The CDR3 region has the DNA TGTGCCAGCAGTCACTCAGGTAGCACAGATACGCAGTATTTT. Amino acids: CASSHSGSTDTQYF.

At least ten counts were recorded for this clonotype. The V and J genes are TRBV27 and TRBJ1-4; TRBD1 is a possible D gene (5 bases). Trimming took off 0 bases at V and 7 bases at J, with 9 bases between the two ends. Germline lookup yields CDR1 MNHEY and CDR2 SMNVEV (reference sequence). This CDR3 contains 14 residues. CDR3 protein: CASSLSGVGEKLFF. The CDR3 DNA reads as TGTGCCAGCAGTTTATCAGGGGTTGGTGAAAAACTGTTTTTT. Filled out from reference TRBV27 and TRBJ1-4, the complete variable domain reads EAQVTQNPRYLITVTGKKLTVTCSQNMNHEYMSWYRQDPGLGLRQIYYSMNVEVTDKGDVPEGYKVSRKEKRNFPLILESPSPNQTSLYFCASSLSGVGEKLFFGSGTQLSVL.

About this clonotype itself: The junction departs from the called germline gene at one end, perhaps through a read error. This chain connects TRBV3-1 to TRBJ1-4; unclear D gene. The CDR3 extends over 16 amino acids. Germline CDR1 is LGHDT and CDR2 is YNNKEL (reference sequence). The DNA of the CDR3 is TGTGCCATCAGCCACACCTCAGTCTCAACTAATGAAAAACTGTTTTTT. It codes for CAISHTSVSTNEKLFF.

The chain links TRBV10-3 to TRBJ2-1; 9 positions agree with TRBD1. With 4 bases clipped from V and 13 bases from J, the junction kept 14 bases outside the gene matches. Germline-derived CDR1 and CDR2 are ENHRY and SYGVKD. The CDR3 has 15 residues. CDR3 residues: CAISGSGQGRETQFF. CDR3 nucleotides: TGTGCCATCAGTGGCTCTGGACAGGGGAGGGAGACCCAGTTCTTC.

This clonotype was detected many times. V usage is TRBV7-9 and J usage is TRBJ2-3, with D unclear. The CDR3 consists of 16 residues. The germline V and J ends were trimmed by 4 bases and 3 bases, with 17 bases remaining between them. Germline CDR1 SEHNR, CDR2 FQNEAQ (reference sequence). The CDR3 spells CASSYVLILTTDTQYF. The CDR3, as DNA: TGTGCCAGCAGCTATGTGCTGATATTGACAACAGATACGCAGTATTTT.

Comments on this clonotype: A read error is possible here, since a much larger clone lies one base away. This rearrangement joins TRBV6-5 to TRBJ2-1, with 10 nucleotides matching TRBD2. The germline V gene encodes CDR1 MNHEY and CDR2 SVGAGI. The CDR3 has 20 amino acids. CDR3 bases: TGTGTCAGCAGTTACTTCCGGACATCCAGACGGAGCGGGGGGGCAGGGGAGCAGTTCTTC. It codes for CVSSYFRTSRRSGGAGEQFF.

The chain employs TRBV28 and TRBJ1-5, with TRBD1 matching over 7 bases. The V gene's germline CDR1 is MDHEN and CDR2 SYDVKM. The CDR3 sequence is 16 residues long. J was trimmed by 5 bases and V by 2 bases; bases with no gene match: 9. The CDR3 protein is CASSLGIGTADQPQHF. As DNA, the CDR3 is TGTGCCAGCAGTTTAGGTATCGGGACAGCTGATCAGCCCCAGCATTTT.

This clonotype was seen more than once but under ten times. This chain connects TRBV27 to TRBJ1-5; D not resolved. Germline CDR1 and CDR2: MNHEY and SMNVEV (reference sequence). Between the trimmed V and J ends, which lost 6 bases and 4 bases, there was a span of 22 bases. This CDR3 contains 17 residues. CDR3 bases: TGTGCCAGCAGGGCCCGGAATTCACAGCACTATAATCAGCCCCAGCATTTT. It codes for CASRARNSQHYNQPQHF.

This clonotype was seen at least ten times. The V and J genes are TRBV7-2 and TRBJ2-1; 9 nucleotides match TRBD2. V shed 0 bases and J 2 bases; nucleotides not matched to a gene: 5. This CDR3 is built from 17 residues. Germline CDR1 and CDR2: SGHTA and FQGNSA. Here the CDR3 reads CASSLARSGGPYNEQFF. The CDR3 DNA follows: TGTGCCAGCAGCTTAGCCCGTAGCGGGGGCCCCTACAATGAGCAGTTCTTC.

This clonotype has ten or more counts. The CDR3 sequence is CASSLYPSTYRGDYEQYF. For the CDR3, the DNA is TGCGCCAGCAGCTTGTATCCCTCGACGTACAGGGGGGACTACGAGCAGTACTTC. This rearrangement joins TRBV5-1 to TRBJ2-7, with 8 bases aligning to TRBD1. The CDR3 extends over 18 amino acids. Germline trimming cut 1 base from V and 3 bases from J; bases unmatched to any gene: 15. From germline, CDR1 is SGHRS and CDR2 YFSETQ. The full variable domain, completed using reference TRBV5-1 and TRBJ2-7, is KAGVTQTPRYLIKTRGQQVTLSCSPISGHRSVSWYQQTPGQGLQFLFEYFSETQRNKGNFPGRFSGRQFSNSRSEMNVSTLELGDSALYLCASSLYPSTYRGDYEQYFGPGTRLTVT.

The chain employs TRBV6-2 or TRBV6-3 and TRBJ1-2; 7 nucleotides line up with TRBD1. Germline V gene lookup returns CDR1 MNHEY and CDR2 SVGEGT. V was pared by 0 bases and J by 3 bases, with 7 bases of the junction left unmatched. This CDR3 has 16 amino acids. CDR3 sequence (DNA): TGTGCCAGCAGTTACTCCGGGACAGACCAACACTATGGCTACACCTTC. It yields the protein CASSYSGTDQHYGYTF.

This clonotype was detected many times. The chain has TRBV6-1 and TRBJ1-2; D not certain. CDR1 and CDR2 (germline): MNHNS, SASEGT. V dropped 7 bases and J dropped 0 bases, with 12 bases sitting between them. The CDR3 has 14 residues. DNA for the CDR3: TGTGCCAGCATCCCGAACAGAGCTAACTATGGCTACACCTTC. This translates into CASIPNRANYGYTF.

The J gene is TRBJ1-2, the V gene TRBV7-2; 8 bases line up with TRBD1. CDR3 length: 12 amino acids. Germline V lookup: CDR1 SGHTA, CDR2 FQGNSA. V gave up 11 bases and J gave up 4 bases; unmatched junction bases: 6. CDR3 loop: CAARDRSYGYTF. The CDR3 DNA reads TGTGCCGCCCGGGACAGGAGCTATGGCTACACCTTC. The whole variable domain, filled in from reference TRBV7-2 and TRBJ1-2, reads GAGVSQSPSNKVTEKGKDVELRCDPISGHTALYWYRQSLGQGLEFLIYFQGNSAPDKSGLPSDRFSAERTGGSVSTLTIQRTQQEDSAVYLCAARDRSYGYTFGSGTRLTVV.

In its sample, this clonotype was seen many times. V and J are TRBV27 and TRBJ2-1; D may be TRBD1 (6 bases). Deletions cut 8 bases from V and 0 bases from J, with 17 bases between. Germline assignment: CDR1 MNHEY and CDR2 SMNVEV (reference sequence). This CDR3 is built from 16 residues. The chain's CDR3 is CASSPPRGSSYNEQFF. The CDR3 nucleotides are TGTGCCAGCTCACCACCCAGGGGTAGCTCCTACAATGAGCAGTTCTTC.

The table lists this clonotype with many counts. V and J are TRBV10-3 and TRBJ2-3; TRBD2 matches 10 bases. CDR1 and CDR2 from the germline V gene are ENHRY and SYGVKD. The V and J ends lost 1 base and 0 bases, in that order; junction bases with no gene match: 1. This CDR3 comprises 16 residues. The CDR3 nucleotides are TGTGCCATCAGTGAGTGGACTAGCGGTAGCACAGATACGCAGTATTTT. Protein: CAISEWTSGSTDTQYF.

This clonotype was observed a few times. This rearrangement joins TRBV5-5 to TRBJ2-1; TRBD2 matches at 9 bases. The J call is in doubt because the DNA end fits TRBJ2-7 better. Germline V lookup: CDR1 SGHKS, CDR2 YYEKEE (reference sequence). The CDR3 covers 18 residues. For the CDR3, the DNA is TGTGCCAGCAGCTTGGTGGGGTCGGGACTAGCCCTCTACAATGAGCAGTACTTC. It translates to CASSLVGSGLALYNEQYF.

V usage is TRBV12-3 or TRBV12-4 and J usage is TRBJ2-3; 10 bases are shared with TRBD1. The V gene end was trimmed by 4 bases and the J gene end by 4 bases; junction bases not matched to a gene: 11. The CDR3 is 17 residues long. The CDR3 region is CASSYQTGGMLADTQYF. The CDR3 region has the DNA TGTGCCAGCAGTTACCAGACAGGGGGCATGCTAGCAGATACGCAGTATTTT.

This clonotype was counted ten times or more. The chain employs TRBV3-1 and TRBJ2-1; a weak D match, TRBD2 (5 bases). This CDR3 spans 15 amino acids. Trimming took 1 base from V and 3 from J, leaving 10 bases between them. Per the germline V gene, CDR1 is LGHDT and CDR2 is YNNKEL (reference sequence). CDR3 sequence reads: CASSQGQGLYNEQFF. The CDR3 bases are TGTGCCAGCAGCCAAGGACAAGGACTCTACAATGAGCAGTTCTTC.

This clonotype was detected many times. The chain links TRBV18 to TRBJ2-1; 7 nucleotides line up with TRBD1. The CDR3 runs to 14 residues. After removal of 1 base from V and 7 bases from J, the junction contained 4 bases not matched to a gene. Germline V gene lookup returns CDR1 KGHSH and CDR2 LQKENI. For the CDR3, the DNA is TGTGCCAGCTCACCACGGTCAGGGGGAAATGAGCAGTTCTTC. This gives the protein CASSPRSGGNEQFF.

This clonotype was observed a single time. This may stem from a read error, because a much larger clone lies one nucleotide away. V and J are TRBV9 and TRBJ2-1, with 9 bases that match TRBD1. The V gene's germline CDR1 is SGDLS and CDR2 YYNGEE. The CDR3 totals 17 residues. The CDR3 DNA is TGTGCCAGCAGCAGTGGGGGATCCGGGACAGGGTGGGATGAGCAGTTATTC. It translates to CASSSGGSGTGWDEQLF.

As for this clonotype: A much more abundant neighbour one base away suggests this may be a read error. The chain recombines TRBV12-3 or TRBV12-4 with TRBJ2-1, with a tentative D call TRBD1 (6 bases). The CDR3 is 13 residues long. Trimming stripped 11 bases from V and 1 base from J, with 12 bases between. The CDR3 coding sequence is TGTGCCGCTTCAGGGGAATCCTACAATGAGCAGTTCTTC. Its translation: CAASGESYNEQFF.

The V call is TRBV9, the J call TRBJ1-2, with a weak D call TRBD1 (6 bases). The CDR3 extends over 14 amino acids. Per the germline V gene, CDR1 is SGDLS and CDR2 is YYNGEE. Trimming shortened V by 4 bases and J by 5 bases, and 15 bases separated the two germline ends. For the CDR3, the DNA is TGTGCCAGCAGCCCGAAAGACAGGCCGTATGGCTACACCTTC. It encodes CASSPKDRPYGYTF.

A word on this clonotype: A much larger clone lies a single base off, so this may be a read error. The CDR3 nucleotides are TGTGCCAGCAGCCGACGGGGGGGCCCACAACCTTACAATGAGCAGTACTTC. Translating it yields CASSRRGGPQPYNEQYF. This chain uses TRBV6-1 with TRBJ2-5, with 8 bases identical to TRBD2. Trimming removed 6 bases from V and 11 bases from J; junction bases left unmatched: 23. CDR3 length equals 17 residues. Germline lookup yields CDR1 MNHNS and CDR2 SASEGT.

About this clonotype: This sequence may be a read error, since a much larger clone differs from it by one base. Here the CDR3 reads CASNPDSRYGYTF. The DNA of the CDR3 is TGTGCCAGCAACCCGGACAGTCGGTATGGCTACACCTTC. The J gene is TRBJ1-2, the V gene TRBV6-2 or TRBV6-3; tentative D call: TRBD1 (6 bases). Trimming took 7 bases from V and 5 from J, leaving 14 bases between them. Germline CDR1 MNHEY, CDR2 SVGEGT. This CDR3 has 13 residues.

J is TRBJ1-2 and V is TRBV9, with 7 bases matching TRBD1. The CDR3 covers 12 residues. Germline values: CDR1 SGDLS, CDR2 YYNGEE. The V segment lost 8 bases and the J segment 5 bases; nucleotides outside the gene matches: 6. The CDR3 DNA reads as TGTGCCAGTGACAGGGAGGGTTATGGCTACACCTTC. Translated: CASDREGYGYTF.

About this clonotype itself: This could be a read error, since a much larger clone is one nucleotide away. Lacking the conserved final phenylalanine or tryptophan, this CDR3 likely reflects a read error. The V gene is TRBV11-2, the J gene TRBJ2-3; D not resolved. CDR3 length: 15 amino acids. Trimming took 2 bases from V and 3 from J, leaving 12 bases between them. From germline, CDR1 is SGHAT and CDR2 FQNNGV. The CDR3 sequence is CASSLTPVHTDTQYV. CDR3 DNA sequence: TGTGCCAGCAGCTTAACACCCGTACATACAGATACGCAGTATGTT.